The entry below describes one T cell receptor beta chain. Its specificity is unknown. These data originate in a study of T cell clusters in autoimmune cytopenias. Regarding the study as a whole: The T cell clusters were defined only in silico, without experimental functional validation. Primary autoimmune cytopenia patients appeared to lack physiological T cell clusters present in healthy donors. TRB repertoire shifts in secondary cytopenia and chronic lymphocytic leukemia mostly reflected lymphoma, not autoimmunity. The cluster-lack signature was not seen for secondary cytopenia versus chronic lymphocytic leukemia.

TRB was amplified from roughly 250 ng of peripheral blood genomic DNA per sample. TRB rearrangements were amplified by touch-down multiplex PCR with mixed TRB-A/B primers. TCRdb reworked the multiplex PCR reads into one entry per CDR3 protein, no DNA. The sample has about 6,000 distinct CDR3 sequences. The sample was peripheral blood. The receptor was isolated from a human donor with an autoimmune cytopenia or autoimmune hepatitis (not recorded which).

This chain's CDR3 is CASKGIPSSYEQYF. The gene calls are TRBV6-5 and TRBJ2-7; TCRdb outputs TRBD2, but without DNA this stays unchecked. The germline V gene encodes CDR1 MNHEY and CDR2 SVGAGI. The CDR3 has 14 residues.